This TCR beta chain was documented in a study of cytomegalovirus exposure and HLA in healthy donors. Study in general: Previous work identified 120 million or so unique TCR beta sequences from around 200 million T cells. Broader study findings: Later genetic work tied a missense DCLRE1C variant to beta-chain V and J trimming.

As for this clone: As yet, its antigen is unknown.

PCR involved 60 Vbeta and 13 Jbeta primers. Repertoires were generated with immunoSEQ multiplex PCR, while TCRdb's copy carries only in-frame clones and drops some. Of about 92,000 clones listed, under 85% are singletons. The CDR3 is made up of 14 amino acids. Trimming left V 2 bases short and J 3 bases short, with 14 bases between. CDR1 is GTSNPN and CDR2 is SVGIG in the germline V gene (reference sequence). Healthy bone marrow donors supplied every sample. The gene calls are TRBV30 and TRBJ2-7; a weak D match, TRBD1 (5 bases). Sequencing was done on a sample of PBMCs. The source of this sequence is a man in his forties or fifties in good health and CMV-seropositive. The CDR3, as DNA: TGTGCCTGGAGTACAGGTGGATCCATCTACGAGCAGTACTTC. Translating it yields CAWSTGGSIYEQYF. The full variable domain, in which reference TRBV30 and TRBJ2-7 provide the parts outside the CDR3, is SQTIHQWPATLVQPVGSPLSLECTVEGTSNPNLYWYRQAAGRGLQLLFYSVGIGQISSEVPQNLSASRPQDRQFILSSKKLLLSDSGFYLCAWSTGGSIYEQYFGPGTRLTVT.